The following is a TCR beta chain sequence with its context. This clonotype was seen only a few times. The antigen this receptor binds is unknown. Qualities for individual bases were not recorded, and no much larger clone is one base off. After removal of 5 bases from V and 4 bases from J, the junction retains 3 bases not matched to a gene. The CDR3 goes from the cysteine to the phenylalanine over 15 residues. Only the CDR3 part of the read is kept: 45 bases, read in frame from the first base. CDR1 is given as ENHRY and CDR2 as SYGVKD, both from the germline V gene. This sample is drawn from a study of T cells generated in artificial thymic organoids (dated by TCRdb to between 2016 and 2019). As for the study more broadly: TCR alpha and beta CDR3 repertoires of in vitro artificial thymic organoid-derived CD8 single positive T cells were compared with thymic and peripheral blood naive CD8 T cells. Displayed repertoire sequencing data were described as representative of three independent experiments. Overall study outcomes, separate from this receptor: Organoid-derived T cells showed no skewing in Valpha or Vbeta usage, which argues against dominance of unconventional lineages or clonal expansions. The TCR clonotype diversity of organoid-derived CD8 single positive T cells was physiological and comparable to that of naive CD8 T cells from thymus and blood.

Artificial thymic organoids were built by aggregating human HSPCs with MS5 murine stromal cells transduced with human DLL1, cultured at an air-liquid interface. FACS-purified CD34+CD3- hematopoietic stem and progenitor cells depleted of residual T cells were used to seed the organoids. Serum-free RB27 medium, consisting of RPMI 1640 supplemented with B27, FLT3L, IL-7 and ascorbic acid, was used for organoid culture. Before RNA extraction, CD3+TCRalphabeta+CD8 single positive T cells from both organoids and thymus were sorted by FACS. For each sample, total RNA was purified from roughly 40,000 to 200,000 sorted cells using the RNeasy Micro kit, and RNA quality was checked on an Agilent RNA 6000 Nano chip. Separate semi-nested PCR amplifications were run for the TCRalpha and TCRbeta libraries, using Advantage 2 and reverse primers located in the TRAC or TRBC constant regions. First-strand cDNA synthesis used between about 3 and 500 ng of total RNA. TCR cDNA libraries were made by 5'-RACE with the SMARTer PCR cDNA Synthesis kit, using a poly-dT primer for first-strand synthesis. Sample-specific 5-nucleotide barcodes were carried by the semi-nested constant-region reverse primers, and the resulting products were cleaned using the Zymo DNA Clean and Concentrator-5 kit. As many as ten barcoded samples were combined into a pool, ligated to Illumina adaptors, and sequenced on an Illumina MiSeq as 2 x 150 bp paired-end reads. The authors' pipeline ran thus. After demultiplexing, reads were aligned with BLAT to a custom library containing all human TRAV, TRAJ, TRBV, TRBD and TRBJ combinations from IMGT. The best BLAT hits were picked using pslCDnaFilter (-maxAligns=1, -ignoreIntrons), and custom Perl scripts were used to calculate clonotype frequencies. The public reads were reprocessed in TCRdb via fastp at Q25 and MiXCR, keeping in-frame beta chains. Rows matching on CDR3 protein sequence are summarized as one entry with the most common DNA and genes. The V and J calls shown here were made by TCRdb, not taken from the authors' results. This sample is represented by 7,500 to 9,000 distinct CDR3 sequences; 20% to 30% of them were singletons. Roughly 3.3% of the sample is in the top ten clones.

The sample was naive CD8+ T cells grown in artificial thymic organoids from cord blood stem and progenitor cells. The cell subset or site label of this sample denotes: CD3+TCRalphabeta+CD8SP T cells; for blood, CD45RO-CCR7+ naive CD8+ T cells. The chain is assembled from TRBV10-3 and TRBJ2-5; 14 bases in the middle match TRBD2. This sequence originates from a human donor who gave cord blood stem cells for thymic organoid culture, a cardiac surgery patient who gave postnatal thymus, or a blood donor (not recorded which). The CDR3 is CAISLGLAGGETQYF. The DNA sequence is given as TGTGCCATCAGTCTCGGACTAGCGGGGGGAGAGACCCAGTACTTC.